The 29 T cell receptor beta chains in this list originate from one sample, sequenced in a study of cytotoxic CD8 clonotypes in ibrutinib-treated CLL. Some clones are missing from TCRdb's copy, which holds only in-frame ones; the method was immunoSEQ multiplex PCR. This sample carries about 140,000 clones, more than 70% of them seen once, and the ten largest clones take approximately 7.6%. The sample was PBMCs, taken after 36 months of ibrutinib treatment. The receptors were gathered from a human donor with chronic lymphocytic leukemia.

The genes are TRBV5-1 and TRBJ1-1, with a possible D match to TRBD1 (5 bases). Between the trimmed V and J ends, which lost 6 bases and 6 bases, there was a span of 15 bases. Germline CDR1 and CDR2: SGHRS and YFSETQ. This CDR3 has 13 amino acids. The DNA for the CDR3 is TGCGCCAGCAACGGACCAGGGAGGGCTGAAGCTTTCTTT. This sequence encodes CASNGPGRAEAFF.

This chain joins TRBV18 and TRBJ2-1, with 9 positions matching TRBD2. The trim removed 0 bases at V and 5 bases at J, leaving 2 bases unmatched. The CDR3 is 15 amino acids. Looked up from germline, CDR1 is KGHSH and CDR2 is LQKENI. The CDR3 protein is CASSPPGLAHNEQFF. CDR3 bases: TGTGCCAGCTCACCACCGGGACTAGCTCACAATGAGCAGTTCTTC.

This sequence joins TRBV13 and TRBJ2-7, with 10 nucleotides matching TRBD1. Germline trimming cut 5 bases from V and 4 bases from J; bases unmatched to any gene: 11. The CDR3 contains 16 residues. The germline gives CDR1 PRHDT, CDR2 FYEKMQ (reference sequence). The chain's CDR3 is CASSTPGTGASYEQYF. The CDR3 nucleotides are TGTGCCAGCAGCACACCCGGGACAGGGGCCTCTTACGAGCAGTACTTC.

The rearrangement links TRBV4-1 to TRBJ2-5, with 10 bases lining up with TRBD2. Germline V gene lookup returns CDR1 MGHRA and CDR2 YSYEKL. The CDR3 loop spans 21 amino acids. V trimming: 2 bases; J trimming: 4 bases; junction bases outside the gene matches: 22. CDR3 in amino acids: CASSQSPGGLAGVGSRETQYF. CDR3 nucleotide sequence: TGCGCCAGCAGCCAAAGCCCAGGGGGGCTAGCGGGAGTCGGCAGTCGAGAGACCCAGTACTTC.

J is TRBJ1-2 and V is TRBV5-1; D not certain. This CDR3 comprises 16 residues. Germline CDR1 SGHRS, CDR2 YFSETQ. With 0 bases removed from V and 0 bases from J, the gap between germline ends came to 12 bases. DNA for the CDR3: TGCGCCAGCAGCTTGGAAGGGTCTGGGGCTAACTATGGCTACACCTTC. This translates into CASSLEGSGANYGYTF.

The CDR3 DNA reads TGCGCCAGCAGCCAAACAGGTCTAGCGGGAGGGCCTCAAAATGTGAATGAGCAGTTCTTC. This encodes CASSQTGLAGGPQNVNEQFF. V is TRBV4-1 and J is TRBJ2-1, with TRBD2 matching 12 bases. With 2 bases clipped from V and 7 bases from J, the junction kept 18 bases outside the gene matches. Per the germline V gene, CDR1 is MGHRA and CDR2 is YSYEKL. The CDR3 covers 20 residues.

The chain employs TRBV13 and TRBJ2-4; TRBD2 matches 13 bases. V was pared by 0 bases and J by 2 bases, with 4 bases of the junction left unmatched. The CDR3 runs 18 residues. CDR1 and CDR2 (germline): PRHDT, FYEKMQ (reference sequence). CDR3 loop: CASSLGWTSGSSKNIQYF. In DNA, the CDR3 is TGTGCCAGCAGCTTAGGATGGACTAGCGGGAGTTCCAAAAACATTCAGTACTTC.

The CDR3 protein is CASSSSTEQYF. The CDR3 DNA sequence: TGTGCCAGCAGCTCCTCTACCGAGCAGTACTTC. This chain uses TRBV6-6 with TRBJ2-7; unclear D gene. The CDR3 runs 11 residues. The V gene lost 6 bases and the J gene lost 6 bases, with 9 bases spanning the gap. Germline V lookup: CDR1 MNHNY, CDR2 SVGAGI (reference sequence).

The chain joins TRBV27 to TRBJ2-7; 9 nucleotides line up with TRBD1. Germline-derived CDR1 and CDR2 are MNHEY and SMNVEV (reference sequence). CDR3 length: 14 residues. Trimming cost V 5 bases and J 6 bases; bases outside gene matches: 8. The DNA for the CDR3 is TGTGCCAGCAGTCCGGGACAGGGAATTCCCGAGCAGTACTTC. Residues: CASSPGQGIPEQYF.

The J gene is TRBJ2-3, the V gene TRBV5-1; 16 nucleotides align to TRBD2. The J segment lost 5 bases and the V segment lost 4 bases, leaving 10 bases of the junction unmatched. The CDR3 runs to 18 residues. CDR1 is SGHRS and CDR2 is YFSETQ in the germline V gene. The CDR3 protein is CASSTRPGLAGGRDTQYF. The CDR3 DNA reads TGCGCCAGCAGCACCAGACCGGGACTAGCGGGGGGGAGAGATACGCAGTATTTT. The variable domain in full, completed from reference TRBV5-1 and TRBJ2-3, reads KAGVTQTPRYLIKTRGQQVTLSCSPISGHRSVSWYQQTPGQGLQFLFEYFSETQRNKGNFPGRFSGRQFSNSRSEMNVSTLELGDSALYLCASSTRPGLAGGRDTQYFGPGTRLTVL.

On this clone: A clone one base away is much larger, so this may be a read error. The same CDR3 can be traced to other DNA sequences in this sample. This chain connects TRBV6-5 to TRBJ1-5; D call uncertain. Germline lookup yields CDR1 MNHEY and CDR2 SVGAGI. The CDR3 runs 13 residues. V gave up 0 bases and J gave up 4 bases, with 4 bases separating them. The CDR3 sequence is CASSYSPNQPQHF. In nucleotides, the CDR3 is TGTGCCAGCAGTTACTCCCCAAATCAGCCCCAGCATTTT.

The chain couples TRBV28 to TRBJ1-5; D might be TRBD1 (6 bases). CDR1 and CDR2 from the germline V gene are MDHEN and SYDVKM. The CDR3 is 17 residues long. Trimming stripped 6 bases from V and 0 bases from J, with 18 bases between. CDR3 coding DNA: TGTGCCAGCAGCACCGGGACAACCAGCTATAGCAATCAGCCCCAGCATTTT. Translation gives CASSTGTTSYSNQPQHF.

The chain joins TRBV4-1 to TRBJ1-1; perhaps TRBD1 as D (5 bases). Germline V CDR1 and CDR2: MGHRA, YSYEKL. Trimming shortened V by 3 bases and J by 2 bases, and 13 bases separated the two germline ends. The CDR3 runs to 15 residues. The CDR3 loop is CASSQPTAKNTEAFF. The CDR3 bases are TGCGCCAGCAGCCAGCCGACAGCGAAAAACACTGAAGCTTTCTTT.

The rearrangement joins TRBV6-6 to TRBJ1-3, with 12 bases that match TRBD1. The CDR3 loop spans 16 amino acids. CDR1 and CDR2 (germline): MNHNY, SVGAGI (reference sequence). The V and J ends lost 5 bases and 7 bases, in that order; junction bases with no gene match: 9. Written as DNA, the CDR3 is TGTGCCAGCAGTCCAGGGACAGGGGGCGGCCGGAACACCATATATTTT. Translated, it gives CASSPGTGGGRNTIYF.

The CDR3 loop reads CASSYTGRSTDTQYF. The CDR3 DNA reads as TGTGCCAGCAGTTATACCGGACGGAGCACAGATACGCAGTATTTT. The chain joins TRBV6-5 to TRBJ2-3; D is undetermined. The germline V gene has CDR1 MNHEY and CDR2 SVGAGI. V lost 3 bases to trimming and J lost 0 bases, with 10 bases between them. The CDR3 is 15 residues long.

The table lists this clone with a count of one. The genes are TRBV6-4 and TRBJ1-1, with D maybe TRBD1 (6 bases). CDR3 length equals 13 residues. V dropped 4 bases and J dropped 5 bases, with 11 bases sitting between them. Germline CDR1 and CDR2: MRHNA and SNTAGT. CDR3 loop: CASSAGARTEAFF. In DNA, the CDR3 is TGTGCCAGCAGTGCGGGGGCTCGGACTGAAGCTTTCTTT.

The sample holds a few counts of this clone. The chain joins TRBV4-1 to TRBJ2-7; D ambiguous. CDR3 length: 12 residues. V was shortened by 0 bases and J by 4 bases, with 4 bases between the two germline ends. Germline loops: CDR1 MGHRA, CDR2 YSYEKL. The CDR3, as DNA: TGCGCCAGCAGCCAAGATCGGTACGAGCAGTACTTC. It specifies CASSQDRYEQYF.

The V call is TRBV6-5, the J call TRBJ1-2, with D perhaps TRBD1 (6 bases). The CDR3 has 12 residues. The germline CDR1 and CDR2 sequences are MNHEY and SVGAGI. V was clipped by 6 bases and J by 5 bases, with 10 bases between them. The CDR3 DNA is TGTGCCAGCAGACAGGGAGGGTATGGCTACACCTTC. As protein: CASRQGGYGYTF.

As regards this clone: At one end the junction does not follow the germline gene, possibly because of a read error. The V call is TRBV2, the J call TRBJ2-2; TRBD2 might be the D (5 bases). CDR1 is SNHLY and CDR2 is FYNNEI in the germline V gene. The CDR3 is made up of 16 amino acids. The CDR3 loop is CASRPTRGNRLGKLFF. As DNA, the CDR3 is TGTGCCAGCCGGCCTACTCGGGGTAATCGGCTCGGGAAGCTGTTTTTT.

The chain combines TRBV5-5 with TRBJ2-7, with D perhaps TRBD1 (6 bases). Germline CDR1 and CDR2: SGHKS and YYEKEE (reference sequence). Trimming removed 2 bases from V and 3 bases from J, with 12 bases in between. This CDR3 contains 14 residues. The CDR3 region is CASSLYRDFYEQYF. The CDR3 nucleotides read TGTGCCAGCAGCTTATACAGGGATTTCTACGAGCAGTACTTC.

This sequence joins TRBV9 and TRBJ2-3; 9 bases fit TRBD1. Losses at the gene ends were 4 bases for V and 1 base for J; bases not matched to a gene: 4. Germline V lookup: CDR1 SGDLS, CDR2 YYNGEE. This CDR3 comprises 15 residues. CDR3 DNA: TGTGCCAGCAGCACCCGGGACAGGGGCACAGATACGCAGTATTTT. Translated, it gives CASSTRDRGTDTQYF. Combining the CDR3 with reference TRBV9 and TRBJ2-3 gives the whole variable domain DSGVTQTPKHLITATGQRVTLRCSPRSGDLSVYWYQQSLDQGLQFLIQYYNGEERAKGNILERFSAQQFPDLHSELNLSSLELGDSALYFCASSTRDRGTDTQYFGPGTRLTVL.

This clone has a handful of counts. This chain links TRBV14 with TRBJ1-1; D not certain. Germline V gives CDR1 SGHDN, CDR2 FVKESK. The CDR3 length is 15 residues. The ends were cut back, 0 bases at V and 0 bases at J, with 8 bases in the middle. Here the CDR3 DNA reads TGTGCCAGCAGCCAAGAATACACACTGAACACTGAAGCTTTCTTT. It codes for CASSQEYTLNTEAFF.

The genes are TRBV2 and TRBJ1-2; possible D gene TRBD1, 5 bases. Germline CDR1 SNHLY, CDR2 FYNNEI. This CDR3 has 13 amino acids. V lost 6 bases and J lost 4, with 12 bases in between. The CDR3 loop is CASSSQGFYGYTF. In nucleotides, the CDR3 is TGTGCCAGCAGCTCCCAGGGATTCTATGGCTACACCTTC. Full variable domain (missing parts from reference TRBV2 and TRBJ1-2): EPEVTQTPSHQVTQMGQEVILRCVPISNHLYFYWYRQILGQKVEFLVSFYNNEISEKSEIFDDQFSVERPDGSNFTLKIRSTKLEDSAMYFCASSSQGFYGYTFGSGTRLTVV.

The chain joins TRBV6-1 to TRBJ2-1; no reliable D call. V was pared by 10 bases and J by 7 bases, with 11 bases between. This CDR3 region has 11 residues. Per the germline V gene, CDR1 is MNHNS and CDR2 is SASEGT. This CDR3 is CAISDRNEQFF. The CDR3 region has the DNA TGTGCCATCTCAGACCGAAATGAGCAGTTCTTC.

The rearrangement joins TRBV5-6 to TRBJ1-1; the D is unclear. Germline loops: CDR1 SGHDT, CDR2 YYEEEE. The CDR3 totals 13 residues. V lost 2 bases, J lost 0 bases, and 5 bases lay in between. The CDR3 DNA reads TGTGCCAGCAGCTTATTACTGAACACTGAAGCTTTCTTT. It specifies CASSLLLNTEAFF.

The V call is TRBV11-2, the J call TRBJ2-5, with D possibly being TRBD2 (6 bases). The germline V and J ends were trimmed by 0 bases and 2 bases, with 13 bases remaining between them. CDR3 size: 16 residues. The germline gives CDR1 SGHAT, CDR2 FQNNGV. The DNA for the CDR3 is TGTGCCAGCAGCTTAGACCCCTCGACTAGTCAAGAGACCCAGTACTTC. Its protein is CASSLDPSTSQETQYF. The variable domain in full, with the rest retrieved from reference TRBV11-2 and TRBJ2-5, is EAGVAQSPRYKIIEKRQSVAFWCNPISGHATLYWYQQILGQGPKLLIQFQNNGVVDDSQLPKDRFSAERLKGVDSTLKIQPAKLEDSAVYLCASSLDPSTSQETQYFGPGTRLLVL.

This clone was seen a single time. The V and J genes are TRBV28 and TRBJ2-3, with 7 bases aligning to TRBD2. V dropped 0 bases and J dropped 7; count of bases not matched to a gene: 10. The CDR3 is 16 residues long. Looked up from germline, CDR1 is MDHEN and CDR2 is SYDVKM. Here the CDR3 DNA reads TGTGCCAGCAGTTTATGGGCGGGGGTGATAACTAATACGCAGTATTTT. Residues: CASSLWAGVITNTQYF.

About this clone itself: This sample includes further DNA sequences coding for the same CDR3. DNA of the CDR3: TGTGCCAGTTCCTCTGGAAACACCATATATTTT. It translates to CASSSGNTIYF. The gene calls are TRBV19 and TRBJ1-3; D not certain. Trimming took 8 bases from V and 0 from J, leaving 2 bases between them. Germline V lookup: CDR1 LNHDA, CDR2 SQIVND (reference sequence). This CDR3 has 11 residues.

This chain uses TRBV19 with TRBJ2-7, with D perhaps matching TRBD2 (6 bases). The CDR3 length is 14 residues. Germline V CDR1 and CDR2: LNHDA, SQIVND (reference sequence). Trimming removed 3 bases at V and 3 bases at J, with 12 bases between. The chain's CDR3 is CASSIGGRSYEQYF. DNA for the CDR3: TGTGCCAGTAGTATCGGAGGGAGGAGCTACGAGCAGTACTTC. Supplemented by reference TRBV19 and TRBJ2-7, the full variable domain reads DGGITQSPKYLFRKEGQNVTLSCEQNLNHDAMYWYRQDPGQGLRLIYYSQIVNDFQKGDIAEGYSVSREKKESFPLTVTSAQKNPTAFYLCASSIGGRSYEQYFGPGTRLTVT.